The present TCR beta chain was sequenced within a study of T cells in Graves' hyperthyroidism and ophthalmopathy. Study-level findings and limits: Appearing also in blood were most of the thyroid clonotypes expanded above 0.001.

Exclusion criteria comprised uncontrolled infection, other autoimmune disease, pregnancy or lactation. The authors obtained PBMCs from around 10 ml of fresh peripheral blood. There are 16 residues in the CDR3. Trimming took 3 bases from V and 3 from J, leaving 18 bases between them. This clonotype was detected a few times. The antigen is unknown. Researchers amplified the TCR beta CDR3 regions from RNA transcripts. HTBI primers were employed in a first-round RT-PCR of the TCR CDR3. MiXCR was run by TCRdb on the multiplex PCR reads, yielding one entry per CDR3 protein. In the table there are about 380,000 distinct CDR3 sequences, 15% to 20% of which are singletons.

The V call is TRBV12-3 or TRBV12-4, the J call TRBJ2-7; weak D call: TRBD1 (6 bases). The sequencing sample was made of blood. The TCR originated in a man aged 18 to 35 with Graves' ophthalmopathy. The CDR3 sequence: CASSFFFRGGSYEQYF. CDR3 in DNA: TGTGCCAGCAGTTTTTTTTTCAGGGGCGGAAGCTACGAGCAGTACTTC.